The entry that follows covers one TCR beta chain sequence. The V end was cut by 3 bases, the J end by 5 bases, with 10 bases between. Germline V gene data show CDR1 as MGHRA and CDR2 as YSYEKL. The CDR3 consists of 13 residues. This sample was taken from a study of T cell changes during pregnancy in multiple sclerosis. The protocol was immunoSEQ multiplex PCR, while the TCRdb copy is restricted to in-frame clones and leaves out a portion. Of fewer than 45,000 clones detected, roughly 87% appear once; the ten largest clones hold 0.7% to 0.85%. The input for sequencing was CD4+ T cells from peripheral blood mononuclear cells, taken after pregnancy. The chain couples TRBV4-1 to TRBJ1-1, with D unresolved. This receptor was taken from a female donor in good health, enrolled as a control in a pregnancy study. The DNA of the CDR3 is TGCGCCAGCAGCCATCGGGTAGGAACTGAAGCTTTCTTT. It yields the protein CASSHRVGTEAFF.